This TCR beta chain was documented in a study of molecular identifiers for immune sequencing clone quantification (dated 2018 in TCRdb). Study-level background: In a replicate experiment, RNA from around 20,000 or 100,000 naive CD8 T cells was split into five aliquots, four of which were sequenced. This methods study used CD8 T cells to benchmark TCR RNA copy counting and molecular-identifier clustering-based TCR repertoire sequencing (MIDCIRS).

Naive CD8 T cell libraries were made from 20,000 to 1,000,000 sorted cells using 10%, 30% or 50% of purified RNA. Naive CD8 T cells were FACS-sorted as CD8+CD4-CCR7+CD45RA+ on a BD FACSAria II into RLT Plus buffer. Detection sensitivity was tested by spiking Jurkat RNA equal to ten or so TCR copies' worth into samples containing roughly 19,000-1,000,000 naive CD8 T cells. CD8 T cells were enriched using RosetteSep CD8+ T Cell Enrichment Cocktail and Ficoll-Paque, and the enriched cells then underwent ACK red cell lysis. The library was obtained by PCR. Sequencing instrument: NextSeq 500. Bulk TCR libraries were generated as previously described, with the TCR primers listed in Table S5 used. Total RNA was purified with the Qiagen AllPrep DNA/RNA kit. Before any analysis, reads coming from multiple sequencing runs of the same library were combined into one pool. As for the original processing: Reads were retained only if their TCR constant sequence matched exactly, and those retained reads were trimmed to 150 nt and grouped according to their 12-nt molecular barcodes. Reads within each barcode group were sub-clustered using a 15% Levenshtein threshold, and quality-weighted consensus sequences were constructed for each RNA molecule. Non-functional sequences were discarded, and so were lower-count sequences lying one edit away from another sequence. On the basis of fitting two negative binomial distributions, barcode sub-clusters with fewer than 20% of the maximum read count were discarded. TCRdb took the public reads, trimmed them with fastp at Q25, ran MiXCR for clone calling and kept in-frame beta chains. When rows share a CDR3 protein, they turn into one entry using the most common DNA and genes. TCRdb's processing, not the authors', yielded these V and J calls. For this sample there are 85,000 to 100,000 distinct CDR3 sequences; around 24% appear just once. The top ten hold around 1% of the sample.

This clonotype was seen many times. There is no known antigen for this receptor. Base-call qualities are not available, and no considerably larger clone is one nucleotide away. General study outcomes and caveats: Modeling estimated about three recovered TCR RNA copies per cell, compared with roughly 10 by digital PCR, which implies 30% to 35% capture efficiency. Highly expanded clone sizes could be underestimated because identical TCR molecules may share a barcode. In CMV-specific effector cells, over 99% of molecules were held by clones above 20 RNA copies, whereas under 1% of molecules were held by such clones in naive cells. The naive libraries included spiked-in Jurkat TCR RNA (approximately 11 copies' worth), and this RNA is not part of the donor repertoire. Without barcode sub-clustering, chimeric consensus sequences inflated TCR diversity; chimeras reached as high as 47%. Even against a background of about a million naive CD8 T cells, spiked-in Jurkat TCR RNA amounting to a single cell's worth was reported to be detectable.

The TCR comes from a human donor in good health. Some libraries in this study had Jurkat cell RNA spiked in. The sequenced material came from naive CD8+ T cells from blood, with Jurkat cell RNA spiked in. The cell subset or site label on this specimen signifies: FACS-sorted CD8+CD4-CCR7+CD45RA+ naive T cells.

CDR3 region: CASSPGTLKETQYF. The DNA is TGTGCCAGCAGCCCCGGGACACTTAAAGAGACCCAGTACTTC. The chain is made from TRBV9 and TRBJ2-5; possibly the D gene is TRBD1, per 6 matching bases. Trimming removed 4 bases from V and 3 bases from J, leaving 13 bases between the germline ends. The CDR3, from cysteine to phenylalanine, totals 14 residues. Only CDR3 DNA remains: 42 bases, in frame from the first base. CDR1 and CDR2 were assigned from the germline V gene as SGDLS and YYNGEE.